This T cell receptor (beta chain) stems from a study of cytomegalovirus exposure and HLA in healthy donors. For this clone: The antigen is not known. One end of the junction varies from germline; a read error may be responsible.

PCR used 60 Vbeta primers and 13 Jbeta primers. The assay was immunoSEQ multiplex PCR, and TCRdb's table has in-frame clones only and misses some. In the table there are approximately 200,000 clones, approximately 75% of which are singletons. General study findings and limits: Sequencing artifact likely explains a cluster of highly shared sequence variants. TCR beta chains numbering some 150 were designated cytomegalovirus-associated.

The CDR3 runs to 16 residues. Per the germline V gene, CDR1 is ENHRY and CDR2 is SYGVKD. Sequenced material: PBMCs. V gene TRBV10-3 combines with J gene TRBJ2-7; 11 nucleotides align to TRBD2. The sequence came from a man aged 25 to 40 in good health and CMV-seropositive. The CDR3 loop is CAVSGTSGILTYEQYF. In DNA, the CDR3 is TGTGCCGTCAGTGGGACTAGCGGCATTCTCACCTACGAGCAGTACTTC.